Presented here are 7 T cell receptor beta chains from one specimen sequenced in a study of T cells in Graves' hyperthyroidism and ophthalmopathy. Researchers took RNA transcripts and amplified the TCR beta CDR3 regions from them. The TCR CDR3 was amplified in a first-round RT-PCR using the HTBI primer set. Each CDR3 protein gets one entry after TCRdb re-called the multiplex PCR reads with MiXCR. This sample yields 650,000 to 700,000 distinct CDR3 sequences, of which roughly 17% are seen a single time; roughly 16% belongs to the top ten. The sequencing input was blood. Source of these receptors: a man between 45 and 60 years old with Graves' hyperthyroidism.

J is TRBJ2-3 and V is TRBV6-1, with TRBD1 identical over 9 bases. The germline V gene encodes CDR1 MNHNS and CDR2 SASEGT. This CDR3 contains 15 residues. The trim removed 6 bases at V and 5 bases at J, leaving 9 bases unmatched. The CDR3 loop reads CASRNGQGQGDTQYF. Written as DNA, the CDR3 is TGTGCCAGCAGAAATGGACAGGGGCAGGGAGATACGCAGTATTTT.

This clonotype was found many times. The chain links TRBV27 to TRBJ1-2; 7 bases agree with TRBD1. The germline CDR1 and CDR2 sequences are MNHEY and SMNVEV (reference sequence). CDR3 size: 17 residues. The ends lost 0 bases at V and 1 base at J; junction bases unmatched: 8. CDR3: CASSLSRGQADNYGYTF. As DNA, the CDR3 is TGTGCCAGCAGTTTATCGAGAGGACAGGCTGATAACTATGGCTACACCTTC.

This clonotype showed up many times. The rearrangement joins TRBV27 to TRBJ2-5; 7 bases line up with TRBD1. The CDR3 sequence is 15 residues long. Germline values: CDR1 MNHEY, CDR2 SMNVEV (reference sequence). Trimming cost V 5 bases and J 6 bases; bases outside gene matches: 12. The CDR3 nucleotides read TGTGCCAGCAGTCGAGCCGGGACAGCCCTGAAGACCCAGTACTTC. Encoded protein: CASSRAGTALKTQYF.

This sequence joins TRBV4-1 and TRBJ1-5; the match to TRBD1 covers 7 bases. From germline, CDR1 is MGHRA and CDR2 YSYEKL. The CDR3 runs to 17 residues. J was trimmed by 6 bases and V by 3 bases; bases with no gene match: 14. The CDR3 here is CASSHRETGLLPQPQHF. CDR3 DNA: TGCGCCAGCAGCCACCGAGAGACAGGGCTCCTTCCTCAGCCCCAGCATTTT.

This clonotype was recorded at least ten times. V and J are TRBV7-9 and TRBJ2-1, with TRBD1 identical over 8 bases. The CDR3 length is 13 residues. The J segment lost 7 bases and the V segment lost 8 bases, leaving 7 bases of the junction unmatched. CDR1 is SEHNR and CDR2 is FQNEAQ in the germline V gene (reference sequence). The CDR3 sequence is CASLRTGMNEQFF. The CDR3 DNA is TGTGCCAGCCTTAGGACAGGGATGAATGAGCAGTTCTTC.

This clonotype was observed at least ten times. The genes are TRBV2 and TRBJ2-1, with no clear D. CDR3 length: 15 residues. Germline CDR1 SNHLY, CDR2 FYNNEI. V lost 7 bases to trimming and J lost 0 bases, with 13 bases between them. CDR3 loop: CASTVVKDSYNEQFF. CDR3 DNA sequence: TGTGCCAGCACCGTGGTTAAGGACTCCTACAATGAGCAGTTCTTC.

CDR3 DNA sequence: TGTGCCAGTAGTACTGAATCATTCCGGGCCAACGTCCTGACTTTC. Translating it yields CASSTESFRANVLTF. The chain recombines TRBV19 with TRBJ2-6; D remains ambiguous. CDR3 length: 15 residues. The ends were cut back, 4 bases at V and 5 bases at J, with 12 bases in the middle. The germline CDR1 and CDR2 sequences are LNHDA and SQIVND (reference sequence).